This T cell receptor beta chain is drawn from a study of blood T cell repertoires in COVID-19. About the research overall: Sites across the United States, Italy and Spain contributed samples from acute and convalescent COVID-19.

Seattle's cohort entered during active infection and was followed longitudinally. V was cut by 1 base and J by 4 bases, with 16 bases left in between. Germline V gene data show CDR1 as MNHEY and CDR2 as SVGAGI. The CDR3 extends over 16 amino acids. The method was immunoSEQ multiplex PCR; TCRdb's version includes in-frame clones alone and lacks a portion of them. The table shows some 70,000 clones, with around 87% occurring only once. The specimen was peripheral blood. The receptor's source is a man aged 40-49 years with COVID-19, enrolled during active disease. The rearrangement links TRBV6-5 to TRBJ1-1; possibly TRBD1 for D (6 bases). The DNA for the CDR3 is TGTGCCAGCAGTTACTTTACGGGGGGGCTCGGCACTGAAGCTTTCTTT. It translates to CASSYFTGGLGTEAFF.